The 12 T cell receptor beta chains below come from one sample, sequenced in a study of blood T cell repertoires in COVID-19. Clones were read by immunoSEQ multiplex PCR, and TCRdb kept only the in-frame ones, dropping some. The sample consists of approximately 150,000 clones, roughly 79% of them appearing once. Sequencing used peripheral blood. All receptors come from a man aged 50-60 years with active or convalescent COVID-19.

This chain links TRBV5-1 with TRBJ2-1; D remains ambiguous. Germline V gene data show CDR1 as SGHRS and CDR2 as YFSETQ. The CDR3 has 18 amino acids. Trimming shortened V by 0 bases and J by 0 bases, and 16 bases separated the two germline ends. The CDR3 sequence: CASSLANDYPSSYNEQFF. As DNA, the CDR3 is TGCGCCAGCAGCTTGGCCAATGATTACCCGAGCTCCTACAATGAGCAGTTCTTC.

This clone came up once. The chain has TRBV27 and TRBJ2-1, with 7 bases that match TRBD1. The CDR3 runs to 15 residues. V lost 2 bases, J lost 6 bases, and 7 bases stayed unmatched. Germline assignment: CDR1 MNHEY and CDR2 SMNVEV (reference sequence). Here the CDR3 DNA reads TGTGCCAGCAGTTTAAGGGCAGGGGGTGGCAATGAGCAGTTCTTC. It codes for CASSLRAGGGNEQFF.

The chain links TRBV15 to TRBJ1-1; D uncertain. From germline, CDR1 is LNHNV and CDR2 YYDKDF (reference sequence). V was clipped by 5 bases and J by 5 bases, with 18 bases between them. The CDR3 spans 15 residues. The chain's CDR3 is CATSAREPLRTEAFF. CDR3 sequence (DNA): TGTGCCACCAGCGCTAGGGAGCCCTTAAGGACTGAAGCTTTCTTT.

CDR3 coding DNA: TGTGCCAGCAGCCAAGCGTCAGGGGGTTCCTACGAGCAGTACTTC. This sequence encodes CASSQASGGSYEQYF. J is TRBJ2-7 and V is TRBV4-2; the match to TRBD1 covers 7 bases. V was pared by 1 base and J by 1 base, with 4 bases of the junction left unmatched. This CDR3 region has 15 residues. CDR1 is LGHNA and CDR2 is YNFKEQ in the germline V gene.

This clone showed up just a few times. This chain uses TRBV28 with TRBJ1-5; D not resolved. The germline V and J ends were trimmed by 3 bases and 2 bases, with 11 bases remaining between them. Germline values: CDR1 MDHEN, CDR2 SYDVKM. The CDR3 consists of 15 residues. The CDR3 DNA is TGTGCCAGCAGTTTTACCCTTGCGGGCAATCAGCCCCAGCATTTT. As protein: CASSFTLAGNQPQHF.

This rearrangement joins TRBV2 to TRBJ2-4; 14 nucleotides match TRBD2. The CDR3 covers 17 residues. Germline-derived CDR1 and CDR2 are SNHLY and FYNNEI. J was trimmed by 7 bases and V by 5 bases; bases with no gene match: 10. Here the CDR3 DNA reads TGTGCCAGCAGTCCCCCTGGGACTAGCGGGAGTGGGAACATTCAGTACTTC. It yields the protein CASSPPGTSGSGNIQYF. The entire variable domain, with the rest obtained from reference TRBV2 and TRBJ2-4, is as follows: EPEVTQTPSHQVTQMGQEVILRCVPISNHLYFYWYRQILGQKVEFLVSFYNNEISEKSEIFDDQFSVERPDGSNFTLKIRSTKLEDSAMYFCASSPPGTSGSGNIQYFGAGTRLSVL.

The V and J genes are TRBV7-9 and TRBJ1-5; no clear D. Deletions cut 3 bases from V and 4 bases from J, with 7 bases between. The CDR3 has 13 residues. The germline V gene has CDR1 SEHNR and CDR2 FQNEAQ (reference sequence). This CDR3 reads CASSFDWNQPQHF. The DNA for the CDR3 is TGTGCCAGCAGCTTTGACTGGAATCAGCCCCAGCATTTT.

Written as DNA, the CDR3 is TGTGCCAGCAGTGCGCCATATGAGACCCAGTACTTC. It codes for CASSAPYETQYF. This sequence joins TRBV28 and TRBJ2-5; D call uncertain. V was trimmed by 5 bases and J by 5 bases, leaving 9 bases between them. Per the germline V gene, CDR1 is MDHEN and CDR2 is SYDVKM. The CDR3 extends over 12 amino acids.

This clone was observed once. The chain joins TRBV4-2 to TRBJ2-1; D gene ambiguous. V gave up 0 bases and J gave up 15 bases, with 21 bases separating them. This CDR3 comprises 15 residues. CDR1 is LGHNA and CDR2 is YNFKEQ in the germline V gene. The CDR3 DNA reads TGTGCCAGCAGCCAAGAAAGCTTCTACCCCCCCACGCGGTTCTTC. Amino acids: CASSQESFYPPTRFF.

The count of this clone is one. CDR3 bases: TGTGCCAGCAGTTTAGAAATACAGAACACTGAAGCTTTCTTT. Its translation is CASSLEIQNTEAFF. The rearrangement uses TRBV28 and TRBJ1-1; no clear D. The V end was cut by 2 bases, the J end by 1 base, with 8 bases between. This CDR3 spans 14 amino acids. Looked up from germline, CDR1 is MDHEN and CDR2 is SYDVKM.

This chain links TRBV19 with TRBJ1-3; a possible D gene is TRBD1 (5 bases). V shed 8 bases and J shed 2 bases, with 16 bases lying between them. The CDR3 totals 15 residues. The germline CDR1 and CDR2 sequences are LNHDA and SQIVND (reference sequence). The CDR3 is CASGWTRRTGNTIYF. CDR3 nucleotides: TGTGCCAGTGGGTGGACACGAAGAACTGGAAACACCATATATTTT.

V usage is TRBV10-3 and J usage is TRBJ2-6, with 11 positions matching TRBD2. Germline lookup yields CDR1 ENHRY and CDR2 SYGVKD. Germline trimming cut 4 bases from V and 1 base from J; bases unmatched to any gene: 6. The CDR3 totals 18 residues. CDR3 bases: TGTGCCATCAGTGTGACTCTAGCGGGAGGTTCTGGGGCCAACGTCCTGACTTTC. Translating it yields CAISVTLAGGSGANVLTF.